This record looks at one T cell receptor beta chain sequence and its context. Its antigen is unknown. V lost 3 bases and J 6 bases, leaving 17 bases between the germline ends. Germline assignment: CDR1 SGHTA and CDR2 FQGNSA. The CDR3 covers 15 residues. TCRdb used MiXCR to reprocess the 5' RACE reads, holding one entry per CDR3 protein. The sample records approximately 500,000 distinct CDR3 sequences, around 25% being singletons. This sample is drawn from a study of T-cell memory formation after mild COVID-19. Overall study findings and caveats: The appearance of some responding clones in pre-infection memory suggested that cross-reactive memory joined. Most CD4+ clones that shrank were in CM and EM, while CD8+ ones turned up in EMRA.

The sequencing sample was made of PBMCs or a T cell subset sorted from them (not recorded which). The rearrangement uses TRBV7-2 and TRBJ1-2; D perhaps matches TRBD1 (5 bases). This receptor was taken from an adult woman who had mild COVID-19 (a few samples of this study predate the infection). Cell type and time point are not known. The CDR3 DNA reads as TGTGCCAGCAGCTTTCTTACACCAGGGTGGAATGGCTACACCTTC. It encodes CASSFLTPGWNGYTF.